One sample yielded the 27 T cell receptor beta chains listed below, sequenced in a study of shared clonotypes between healthy human individuals. Measured with immunoSEQ multiplex PCR; TCRdb has only the in-frame clones, and not every one. Among some 490,000 clones listed, roughly 80% were seen once. The sequencing input was PBMCs. These receptors all stem from a woman in her 40s in good health. Some clones in this sample may be carry-over from other donors' samples.

As regards this clone: Other DNA sequences from this sample encode an identical CDR3 as well. The chain carries TRBV11-2 and TRBJ1-5, with D hard to call. This CDR3 is built from 13 residues. Germline-derived CDR1 and CDR2 are SGHAT and FQNNGV. V lost 5 bases and J lost 1, with 6 bases in between. CDR3 nucleotide sequence: TGTGCCAGCAGCCTGGGGAGCAATCAGCCCCAGCATTTT. The encoded protein is CASSLGSNQPQHF.

J is TRBJ1-1 and V is TRBV28; TRBD1 is a possible D gene (6 bases). Between the trimmed V and J ends, which lost 5 bases and 3 bases, there was a span of 16 bases. This CDR3 has 15 residues. Germline CDR1 is MDHEN and CDR2 is SYDVKM. The CDR3 DNA reads as TGTGCCAGCAGTCCGCCGGGGGCTGGGGACACTGAAGCTTTCTTT. Translating it yields CASSPPGAGDTEAFF.

About this clone: This likely came from a read error, as a far larger clone is one base away. The chain employs TRBV6-1 and TRBJ1-4; 9 positions match TRBD1. Unmatched junction bases numbered 4, after V lost 4 bases and J lost 7 bases. The germline V gene encodes CDR1 MNHNS and CDR2 SASEGT. This CDR3 contains 14 residues. Here the CDR3 reads CASSGTGVGEKLFF. The CDR3 nucleotides are TGTGCCAGCAGTGGGACAGGGGTGGGTGAAAAACTGTTTTTT.

The rearrangement uses TRBV4-2 and TRBJ2-3; 11 nucleotides align to TRBD2. CDR1 is LGHNA and CDR2 is YNFKEQ in the germline V gene. V shed 1 base and J 4 bases; nucleotides not matched to a gene: 13. CDR3 length: 19 amino acids. The CDR3 coding sequence is TGTGCCAGCAGCCAAGTTGCCCTTTTAGCGGGAGGGGGGTCAGATACGCAGTATTTT. Protein sequence: CASSQVALLAGGGSDTQYF.

Turning to this clone: A far larger clone is one nucleotide away, so this likely arose from a read error. This rearrangement joins TRBV7-9 to TRBJ1-2; D is ambiguous. Germline V CDR1 and CDR2: SEHNR, FQNEAQ (reference sequence). The CDR3 extends over 15 amino acids. Trimming removed 8 bases at V and 2 bases at J, with 18 bases between. The CDR3 bases are TGTGCCAGCTGCACCGGACGGAGCTGGAACTATGGCTACACCTTC. Encoded protein: CASCTGRSWNYGYTF. Full variable domain (outside the CDR3, taken from reference TRBV7-9 and TRBJ1-2): DTGVSQNPRHKITKRGQNVTFRCDPISEHNRLYWYRQTLGQGPEFLTYFQNEAQLEKSRLLSDRFSAERPKGSFSTLEIQRTEQGDSAMYLCASCTGRSWNYGYTFGSGTRLTVV.

Worth noting for this clone: The likely explanation is a read error, given a far larger clone one base away. The chain uses TRBV27 and TRBJ2-7; 7 positions agree with TRBD1. The CDR3 contains 15 residues. Germline CDR1 is MNHEY and CDR2 is SMNVEV (reference sequence). Unmatched junction bases numbered 16, after V lost 5 bases and J lost 9 bases. CDR3 DNA: TGTGCCAGCAGTCCCTCCGGGACAGTATTGCTGGGGCAGTACTTC. This gives the protein CASSPSGTVLLGQYF.

This clone was seen just once. Only one base separates this from a far larger clonotype, so it likely reflects a read error. The V and J genes are TRBV5-1 and TRBJ2-5; no reliable D call. CDR3 size: 11 residues. V was trimmed by 2 bases and J by 6 bases, leaving 5 bases between them. Germline V gene lookup returns CDR1 SGHRS and CDR2 YFSETQ. The CDR3 DNA sequence: TGCGCCAGCAGCTTATCCAAGACCCAGTACTTC. Translating it yields CASSLSKTQYF.

Only one count was recorded for this clone. This is likely an artifact of a read error, given a far larger clone one base away. The chain has TRBV18 and TRBJ2-7; TRBD2 aligns across 8 bases. V lost 0 bases and J lost 5; bases outside the gene matches: 18. The CDR3 contains 19 residues. Per the germline V gene, CDR1 is KGHSH and CDR2 is LQKENI. CDR3 in amino acids: CASSPPYSGLVGDLNEQYF. DNA for the CDR3: TGTGCCAGCTCACCACCCTACTCGGGACTAGTGGGAGATTTGAACGAGCAGTACTTC.

CDR3 sequence reads: CASSGAQEKLFF. CDR3 coding DNA: TGTGCCAGCAGTGGAGCACAAGAAAAACTGTTTTTT. This chain links TRBV6-1 with TRBJ1-4, with unresolved D. Germline loops: CDR1 MNHNS, CDR2 SASEGT. V was pared by 4 bases and J by 8 bases, with 8 bases between. The CDR3 sequence is 12 residues long.

The chain joins TRBV11-2 to TRBJ2-7; D is undetermined. Looked up from germline, CDR1 is SGHAT and CDR2 is FQNNGV. This CDR3 has 14 amino acids. The V gene lost 2 bases and the J gene lost 1 base, with 9 bases spanning the gap. CDR3 sequence: CASSLFAGSYEQYF. The CDR3 DNA is TGTGCCAGCAGCTTATTCGCAGGTTCCTACGAGCAGTACTTC.

A note on this clone: Other DNA variants within this sample encode the same CDR3. The chain links TRBV27 to TRBJ1-1; D is uncertain. This CDR3 has 14 residues. Germline CDR1 and CDR2: MNHEY and SMNVEV (reference sequence). V was shortened by 1 base and J by 4 bases, with 10 bases between the two germline ends. DNA of the CDR3: TGTGCCAGCAGTTTATATGGCAGACTCACTGAAGCTTTCTTT. It codes for CASSLYGRLTEAFF.

The V gene is TRBV9, the J gene TRBJ1-2, with 9 bases matching TRBD1. The length of the CDR3 is 16 residues. Germline CDR1 and CDR2: SGDLS and YYNGEE. With 0 bases clipped from V and 4 bases from J, the junction kept 7 bases outside the gene matches. CDR3 sequence (DNA): TGTGCCAGCAGCGTAGCCCGGACAGGGGCTGTCTATGGCTACACCTTC. This encodes CASSVARTGAVYGYTF.

The chain has TRBV5-6 and TRBJ1-1, with D unresolved. Germline lookup yields CDR1 SGHDT and CDR2 YYEEEE. The CDR3 covers 13 residues. V lost 3 bases, J lost 0 bases, and 6 bases lay in between. CDR3 sequence (DNA): TGTGCCAGCAGCTACGAAATGAACACTGAAGCTTTCTTT. Amino acids: CASSYEMNTEAFF.

The V call is TRBV30, the J call TRBJ1-2, with TRBD1 identical over 7 bases. This CDR3 contains 18 residues. J was trimmed by 5 bases and V by 2 bases; bases with no gene match: 20. Germline V gives CDR1 GTSNPN, CDR2 SVGIG (reference sequence). The DNA of the CDR3 is TGTGCCTGGAGTCGTCTACTGACAAACTCCGGGACAGATTATGGCTACACCTTC. Translated: CAWSRLLTNSGTDYGYTF.

The chain joins TRBV6-1 to TRBJ1-5; D perhaps matches TRBD1 (5 bases). This CDR3 has 17 amino acids. V dropped 4 bases and J dropped 1 base, with 17 bases sitting between them. The germline CDR1 and CDR2 sequences are MNHNS and SASEGT. This CDR3 reads CASSVGRSRASNQPQHF. CDR3 bases: TGTGCCAGCAGTGTGGGACGGTCCCGTGCCAGCAATCAGCCCCAGCATTTT.

The chain employs TRBV19 and TRBJ2-3; 7 bases agree with TRBD1. The germline V gene has CDR1 LNHDA and CDR2 SQIVND (reference sequence). V was pared by 3 bases and J by 4 bases, with 4 bases of the junction left unmatched. This CDR3 is built from 14 residues. The CDR3 bases are TGTGCCAGTAGTATCCAGGGGGTACCAGATACGCAGTATTTT. Its protein is CASSIQGVPDTQYF.

This clone showed up just once. The V call is TRBV9, the J call TRBJ2-6; D is perhaps TRBD1 (5 bases). Deletions cut 0 bases from V and 4 bases from J, with 8 bases between. Germline CDR1 and CDR2: SGDLS and YYNGEE. The CDR3 runs 15 residues. In nucleotides, the CDR3 is TGTGCCAGCAGCGTAGGGGGCACGGGGGCCAACGTCCTGACTTTC. This translates into CASSVGGTGANVLTF.

V gene TRBV10-2 combines with J gene TRBJ2-1, with 9 bases matching TRBD2. The germline V gene has CDR1 WSHSY and CDR2 SAAADI. CDR3 length: 16 amino acids. Losses at the gene ends were 6 bases for V and 3 bases for J; bases not matched to a gene: 9. CDR3 residues: CASRGGLAGDYNEQFF. CDR3 sequence (DNA): TGCGCCAGCAGAGGGGGGTTAGCGGGAGACTACAATGAGCAGTTCTTC.

The chain employs TRBV19 and TRBJ1-1, with D tentatively TRBD1 (5 bases). The CDR3 sequence is 12 residues long. In germline, CDR1 is LNHDA, CDR2 SQIVND (reference sequence). V was cut by 4 bases and J by 5 bases, with 8 bases left in between. The CDR3 is CASSRGVTEAFF. CDR3 sequence (DNA): TGTGCCAGTAGTAGGGGGGTAACTGAAGCTTTCTTT.

Comment on this clone: This likely traces to a read error, being one base from a far larger clone. This sample includes further DNA sequences coding for the same CDR3. This chain uses TRBV30 with TRBJ2-1; D perhaps matches TRBD2 (5 bases). This CDR3 contains 14 residues. Germline lookup yields CDR1 GTSNPN and CDR2 SVGIG (reference sequence). The V end lost 4 bases, the J end lost 4 bases, and 14 bases lay between the germline ends. CDR3 protein: CAWKRENSYNEQFF. In DNA, the CDR3 is TGTGCCTGGAAAAGGGAGAACTCATACAATGAGCAGTTCTTC.

The rearrangement links TRBV5-1 to TRBJ2-7; D is undetermined. Germline CDR1 is SGHRS and CDR2 is YFSETQ. This CDR3 spans 14 amino acids. Trimming stripped 0 bases from V and 4 bases from J, with 11 bases between. The CDR3 sequence: CASSLAGPSYEQYF. In DNA form, the CDR3 reads TGCGCCAGCAGCTTGGCTGGACCGTCTTACGAGCAGTACTTC. Filled out from reference TRBV5-1 and TRBJ2-7, the complete variable domain reads KAGVTQTPRYLIKTRGQQVTLSCSPISGHRSVSWYQQTPGQGLQFLFEYFSETQRNKGNFPGRFSGRQFSNSRSEMNVSTLELGDSALYLCASSLAGPSYEQYFGPGTRLTVT.

Concerning this clone: This may be a read error, as it is one base from a much larger clone. Other DNA sequences in this specimen translate into the identical CDR3. This chain joins TRBV21-1 and TRBJ2-4; no check of the table's D call, TRBD2, against the DNA was made. TRBV21-1 is annotated as a pseudogene. This CDR3 has 17 residues. CDR3 amino acids: CASSTCSGGLAKNIQYF. The CDR3 nucleotides read TGTGCCAGCAGCACCTGCAGCGGGGGACTAGCCAAAAACATTCAGTACTTC.

The rearrangement links TRBV28 to TRBJ1-5; the D gene is possibly TRBD1 (6 bases). V lost 3 bases and J lost 0, with 9 bases in between. CDR3 size: 15 residues. Germline V gene data show CDR1 as MDHEN and CDR2 as SYDVKM. CDR3 sequence: CASSFGGASNQPQHF. The CDR3 nucleotides are TGTGCCAGCAGTTTTGGGGGGGCTAGCAATCAGCCCCAGCATTTT.

V usage is TRBV2 and J usage is TRBJ1-1; 7 positions agree with TRBD1. The J segment lost 1 base and the V segment lost 7 bases, leaving 3 bases of the junction unmatched. Germline CDR1 is SNHLY and CDR2 is FYNNEI. This CDR3 spans 13 amino acids. The CDR3 sequence: CASMRTGNTEAFF. In DNA form, the CDR3 reads TGTGCCAGCATGCGGACAGGGAACACTGAAGCTTTCTTT.

This clone was observed a few times. This clone may be a read error of a much larger clone one base away. This chain links TRBV7-2 with TRBJ2-2; D gene unclear. The CDR3 is 15 residues long. Germline V lookup: CDR1 SGHTA, CDR2 FQGNSA. The CDR3 protein is CAGSKEVGSPGELFF. Written as DNA, the CDR3 is TGTGCCGGCAGCAAAGAGGTGGGCTCGCCCGGGGAGCTGTTTTTT.

V usage is TRBV18 and J usage is TRBJ1-5, with TRBD1 matching over 9 bases. CDR1 is KGHSH and CDR2 is LQKENI in the germline V gene. J gave up 0 bases and V 6 bases, and 3 bases lay outside the gene matches. The CDR3 spans 15 residues. The CDR3, as DNA: TGTGCCAGCTCGCGACAGGGGGATAGCAATCAGCCCCAGCATTTT. Amino acid sequence: CASSRQGDSNQPQHF.

This chain links TRBV28 with TRBJ2-1; D may correspond to TRBD1 or TRBD2 (5 bases each). Looked up from germline, CDR1 is MDHEN and CDR2 is SYDVKM. The V end lost 6 bases, the J end lost 5 bases, and 17 bases lay between the germline ends. This CDR3 comprises 15 residues. Here the CDR3 reads CASRSGGGSDNEQFF. The CDR3, as DNA: TGTGCCAGCAGATCCGGTGGGGGTTCGGACAATGAGCAGTTCTTC.